The present TCR beta chain was sequenced within a study of cytomegalovirus exposure and HLA in healthy donors (dated by TCRdb to the late 2010s). A note on the overall study: In an earlier analysis of 550 to 750 of the donors, 250 to 300 Gb of sequence data and 120 million or so unique TCR beta sequences from about 179 million T cells were reported. An early release that covered approximately 600 HLA-typed donors contained about 300 gigabases of sequencing data and 70 million to 100 million unique TCR sequences. Of the roughly 430 genotyped donors, around 81% fell in the genetic ancestry cluster associated with self-reported Caucasian donors. The aim of the study was to test whether cataloging public T cell receptors could identify signatures of past pathogen exposure. The study profiled the T cell repertoires of approximately 700 subjects by immunosequencing and related them to cytomegalovirus serostatus. In addition to the first cohort of about 650 subjects, a separate validation cohort of 130 or so different subjects was used. High-throughput TCR immunosequencing, statistical association of individual TCRs with disease status, and machine learning were combined to predict cytomegalovirus infection status. A later analysis re-examined previously published TCR beta repertoires from 500 to 700 donors and added high-resolution HLA genotyping to investigate patterns of TCR occurrence. Rather than drawing on any new phenotypic data, the later analysis identified candidate immune exposures from TCR beta sequences and the way those sequences occurred across donors. To decide whether each TCR beta V gene segment behaved as functional or pseudogenic, an earlier analysis of approximately 590 of the donors relied on high-throughput TCR beta sequencing. Donor age, sex, ethnicity and CMV serostatus were collected together with the repertoire data. A later genetic analysis took genome-wide SNP genotypes for about 55% of the 666 donors and used that subset as a discovery cohort. Every repertoire in the discovery cohort had been generated on one and the same sequencing platform. Both class I and class II loci were covered by HLA typing, at four-digit resolution. The number of typed donors differed by locus: about 629-630 for A, B, C, DRB1 and DQB1; 522 for DQA1; 606 for DPA1; and some 430 for DPB1. Because of strong linkage in the cohort, five DR-DQ haplotypes were treated as single units for association and clustering. Among several hundred genotyped donors of the cohort, an average of about 240,000 unique TCR beta nucleotide sequences was sequenced per donor, of which 15% to 20% were non-productive.

Including cysteine and phenylalanine, the CDR3 has 14 amino acids. The retained sequence is limited to the CDR3, 42 bases, with the frame set at the first base. The germline V and J ends show losses of 5 bases and 2 bases respectively, and no gene match explains 4 bases of the junction. CDR1 and CDR2 were assigned from the germline V gene as MGHRA and YSYEKL. The cohort was made up of approximately 670 healthy bone marrow donors. At the time of sampling, all cohort members were nominally healthy, though unrecorded immune exposures were likely present. The donor tested CMV seronegative and was one of the 352 seronegative cohort members. Each donor provided a peripheral blood sample, and peripheral blood mononuclear cells were used for TCR beta sequencing. The Qiagen DNeasy Blood Extraction Kit was used to extract genomic DNA from the blood cell samples. As regards this clone: Which antigen it targets is not known. Within one base of it there is no much larger clone, and no base qualities were kept.

The library was built by means of the immunoSEQ multiplex PCR assay. The multiplex PCR relied on a mix of 60 forward primers for TCR Vbeta segments and 13 reverse primers for TCR Jbeta segments. The CDR3 region of rearranged TCR beta genes was amplified from genomic DNA by a multiplex PCR assay. The Illumina HiSeq System was used to sequence the amplified TCR beta libraries as 87-base-pair reads. For the original study's pipeline: Across the 600 to 700 repertoires, a later analysis counted some 81 million unique TCR beta chains, roughly 11 million of which were shared by at least two donors. A nearest-neighbor algorithm error-corrected the raw reads and collapsed the reads into unique sequences, merging closely related sequences to remove PCR and sequencing errors. Alignment of CDR3 sequences to IMGT reference sequences was used to assign V, D and J gene segments. For a sequence to be retained, at least a six-nucleotide match to both a V gene segment and a J gene segment was required. Rearrangements were classified as productive when the CDR3 lacked stop codons and remained in frame with V and J, and all other rearrangements were classified as non-productive. Following IMGT convention, CDR3 was defined as the stretch from the second conserved V-encoded cysteine up to the conserved J-encoded phenylalanine. In an earlier analysis of 587 of the donors, sequences lacking an unambiguous match to a single V gene segment were excluded. An earlier analysis of a few hundred of the donors called V segments functional above 56.7% productive rearrangements and segregating when the between-donor standard deviation exceeded 5%. A statistical classification framework was built to diagnose cytomegalovirus status from the catalog of TCR beta chain sequences. A later analysis assigned V and J genes by comparing TCR nucleotide sequences with IMGT/GENE-DB human TR gene sequences. Using the TCRdist pipeline, a later analysis assigned CDR3 sequences along with most-parsimonious VDJ recombination scenarios. In a later analysis, each TCR beta chain was defined by its CDR3 amino acid sequence together with its V-gene family, and reads lacking a unique V-gene family were excluded. A later analysis removed 592 highly shared, low-generation-probability nucleotide sequences to deal with suspected cross-contamination and a sequencing artifact. In a later analysis, a clonal expansion index for each public chain was calculated from normalized within-repertoire ranks of inferred template counts. A later analysis computed generation probabilities with a VDJ recombination model fitted to out-of-frame rearrangements, and checked the results against IGoR. In a later analysis, TCR-TCR, TCR-HLA and TCR-CMV co-occurrence was scored with hypergeometric tests, and a repertoire-size bias correction was applied to TCR pairs. In a later analysis, false discovery rates were estimated by permuting HLA or CMV assignments 20 times. In a later analysis, co-occurring TCRs were grouped using DBSCAN, with TCRdist sequence similarity added in when clustering inside HLA-allele-positive subsets. Co-occurrence clustering excluded repertoires with fewer than 30,000 or more than 120,000 public chains, plus five with anomalous nucleotide sharing. Drawn from immuneACCESS, this table holds only the in-frame rearrangements with V and J called that TCRdb kept. Clones are partly lost; checked studies trace under half to an unresolved V gene and leave the rest unexplained. That table furnishes V, J and clone size, whereas the DNA furnished D and trimming. This sample comprises some 190,000 clones, 82% of them detected only once. Less than 2% of the sample is taken by the ten largest.

The paper as a whole reports these results and caveats: In both the original and validation cohorts, the classifier was reported to diagnose cytomegalovirus status with high specificity and sensitivity. A later analysis found that HLA-associated TCR beta chains were more clonally expanded and had lower generation probabilities than equally common non-associated chains. Roughly uniform sequencing depth across donors was assumed in presence/absence analyses, although this assumption may not hold. A later analysis found that most CMV-associated TCR beta chains appeared HLA-restricted, with HLA associations seemingly driven largely by CMV exposure. When HLA alleles, especially DR and DQ, strongly co-occurred, TCR associations were difficult to assign to individual alleles. A cluster of highly shared sequence variants was judged likely to be a technical artifact of the sequencing pipeline. In a later genetic analysis, a missense DCLRE1C variant was associated with V-gene and J-gene trimming of TCR beta chains, and the association was replicated in an independent cohort. In an earlier analysis of some 500 of the donors, most TCR beta V segments were observed in productive rearrangements about 90% or about 30% of the time, broadly matching IMGT annotations. The authors suggested that the approach could potentially be generalized to other disease states and immunological phenotypes. Several of the top co-occurrence clusters appeared to be linked to parvovirus B19, influenza, CMV and Epstein-Barr virus, according to a later analysis. Because HLA typing was unavailable for some donors at each locus, only the typed subset was used in association tests. Most TCR sequences were observed very rarely across donors, whereas some public TCRs were present in many individuals. This cohort had only TCR beta chains sequenced, and the lack of alpha or paired-chain data limited which features could be detected. Some IMGT-functional V segments, including TRBV6-2 and TRBV6-3, could not be distinguished by the 87-base-pair reads and were therefore excluded. A further reported finding was that TCR beta sequences accurately predicted the HLA-A and HLA-B alleles for most subjects in the first cohort. Linkage disequilibrium might explain the correlated functional status among segregating V segments, but an unknown experimental factor could not be excluded. Specific HLA alleles were associated with 15,000 to 20,000 TCR beta sequences at a false discovery rate of 0.05 in a later analysis. Because counts were too low, seventeen rarely observed V segments, including chromosome 9 orphons, were excluded from the earlier analysis of under 650 of the donors. Compared with the roughly 670-donor mean, donors in an Asian-associated ancestry cluster had fewer N-insertions in productive TCRs, according to a later genetic analysis. The study listed 164 TCR beta chains as associated with cytomegalovirus. In vitro tests confirmed that a few of the cytomegalovirus-associated TCR beta chains recognize cytomegalovirus antigens. In a later analysis, TCR association rates were found to vary across HLA loci, with the most associated TCRs seen for DRB1 alleles and the fewest for HLA-C alleles. Immune exposure information for the cohort was limited to CMV serostatus.

The V and J genes are TRBV4-1 and TRBJ2-7; 9 nucleotides in the junction match TRBD1. The sequenced sample consisted of PBMCs. The sequence derives from a middle-aged man in good health and CMV-seronegative. In nucleotides, the sequence is TGCGCCAGCAGCTCCCGACAGGGGGCCTACGAGCAGTACTTC. It translates as CASSSRQGAYEQYF.